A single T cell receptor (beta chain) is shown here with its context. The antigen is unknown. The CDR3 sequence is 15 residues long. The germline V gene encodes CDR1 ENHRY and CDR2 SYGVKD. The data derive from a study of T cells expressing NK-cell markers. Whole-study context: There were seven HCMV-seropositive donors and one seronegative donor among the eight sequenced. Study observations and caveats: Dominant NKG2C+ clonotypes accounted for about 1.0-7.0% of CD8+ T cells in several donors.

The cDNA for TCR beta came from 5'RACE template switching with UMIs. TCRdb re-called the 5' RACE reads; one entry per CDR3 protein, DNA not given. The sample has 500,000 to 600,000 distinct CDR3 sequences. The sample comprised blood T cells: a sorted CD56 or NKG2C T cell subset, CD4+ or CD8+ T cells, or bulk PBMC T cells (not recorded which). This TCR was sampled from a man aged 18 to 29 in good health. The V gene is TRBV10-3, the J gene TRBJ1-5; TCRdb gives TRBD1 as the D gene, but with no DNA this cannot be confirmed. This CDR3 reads CAISVARESNQPQHF.